This T cell receptor beta chain was captured by sequencing in a study of tumor-infiltrating lymphocytes in primary liver carcinoma. The CDR3 length equals 15 residues, ends included. Germline V CDR1 and CDR2: SGHAT, FQNNGV. Remarks on this clonotype: The CDR3 does not end in the conserved phenylalanine or tryptophan, so this is likely a read error. The limits of the CDR3 on the DNA are not certain, so only TCRdb's listed CDR3 is given.

The source material, about 17-31 mg of unsorted bulk tissue, was used to co-extract RNA and DNA. Total RNA amounting to around 530 ng was the source from which TCR beta cDNA was made with a constant-region primer. Three rounds of nested multiplex PCR with slightly modified ARM-PCR produced TCR beta libraries. For about 11 cycles apiece, the opening two PCR rounds ran with TRBV1-TRBV30 forward primers and a C-beta reverse primer. TCRdb re-analysed the multiplex PCR reads in MiXCR, keeping a single row per CDR3 protein. The sample has tens of thousands of distinct CDR3 sequences, roughly two thirds seen once.

Sequenced input: liver tumor tissue from sampling region 4. Subset of the sample: tumor region T4, right-lateral pole. This receptor was taken from a man in his forties or fifties with primary liver carcinoma and hepatitis B virus infection. This chain connects TRBV11-2 to TRBJ2-7; TRBD2 is the table's D call, not checked against the DNA. This CDR3 is CASSLKSGISGEQYS.